The 5 T cell receptor beta chains in this list originate from one sample, sequenced in a study of T cells in localized non-small cell lung cancer. Method: immunoSEQ multiplex PCR; TCRdb's copy keeps in-frame clones and lacks some. The sample lists over 50,000 clones, 85% to 90% seen once, with approximately 2% in the top ten. The sample was peripheral blood, taken before any cancer treatment. The receptors here all came from a woman aged 40-69 years with stage I lung adenocarcinoma.

This chain links TRBV11-3 with TRBJ2-7, with D perhaps matching TRBD2 (6 bases). CDR1 and CDR2 from the germline V gene are SGHNT and YENEEA. Trimming stripped 5 bases from V and 0 bases from J, with 11 bases between. The CDR3 contains 14 residues. For the CDR3, the DNA is TGTGCCAGCAGCCCCGACGGGAGCTCCTACGAGCAGTACTTC. Translating gives CASSPDGSSYEQYF.

The chain carries TRBV11-1 and TRBJ2-2; no clear D. V was clipped by 3 bases and J by 5 bases, with 10 bases between them. The germline CDR1 and CDR2 sequences are SGHAT and FQDESV (reference sequence). The CDR3 contains 14 residues. The CDR3 loop is CASSFMGLTGELFF. The DNA of the CDR3 is TGTGCCAGCAGCTTTATGGGATTGACCGGGGAGCTGTTTTTT.

The rearrangement joins TRBV5-6 to TRBJ2-3; D gene ambiguous. This CDR3 region has 14 residues. CDR1 is SGHDT and CDR2 is YYEEEE in the germline V gene. Trimming took off 1 base at V and 0 bases at J, with 6 bases between the two ends. CDR3 region: CASSLTQSTDTQYF. The CDR3 DNA reads TGTGCCAGCAGCTTGACGCAAAGCACAGATACGCAGTATTTT.

This chain connects TRBV10-3 to TRBJ1-2; 9 bases are a match to TRBD1. The CDR3 covers 14 residues. Germline V gives CDR1 ENHRY, CDR2 SYGVKD. With V trimmed by 7 bases and J by 4 bases, 7 bases remained unmatched. The DNA for the CDR3 is TGTGCCATCACTCAGGGACAGGGTGTCTATGGCTACACCTTC. The encoded protein is CAITQGQGVYGYTF.

The rearrangement uses TRBV19 and TRBJ1-2; no reliable D call. The germline gives CDR1 LNHDA, CDR2 SQIVND (reference sequence). This CDR3 is built from 12 residues. V lost 6 bases and J lost 8, with 13 bases in between. The CDR3 is CASRKGLGGYTF. The CDR3 region has the DNA TGTGCCAGTAGGAAGGGTCTAGGAGGCTACACCTTC.